Each of the 5 T cell receptor beta chains below was sequenced from the same sample in a study of T cell changes during pregnancy in multiple sclerosis (dated by TCRdb to between 2017 and 2020). Library preparation employed the immunoSEQ multiplex PCR assay. The table was pulled from immuneACCESS by TCRdb, which kept in-frame rearrangements only. Such tables lose some clones; where checked, under half of the loss comes from unresolved V genes, and the rest has no known cause. The sample yields 70,000 to 95,000 clones; around 93% were counted once. The ten most abundant clones make up less than 0.85% of the sample. Here the sequenced sample was peripheral blood, taken in the second trimester of pregnancy. The receptor set was obtained from a female donor in good health, enrolled as a control in a pregnancy study.

V usage is TRBV28 and J usage is TRBJ2-7; TRBD1 might be the D (6 bases). The CDR3 spans 16 residues. Germline V gene lookup returns CDR1 MDHEN and CDR2 SYDVKM. With 6 bases removed from V and 2 bases from J, the gap between germline ends came to 20 bases. The CDR3 here is CASSPTRGTPPYEQYF. CDR3 sequence (DNA): TGTGCCAGCAGCCCTACGAGGGGGACCCCCCCCTACGAGCAGTACTTC.

A single count supports this clone. The chain recombines TRBV9 with TRBJ2-1, with D possibly being TRBD1 (5 bases). The germline V gene encodes CDR1 SGDLS and CDR2 YYNGEE. Trimming stripped 3 bases from V and 2 bases from J, with 15 bases between. CDR3 length: 16 residues. CDR3: CASSASSGIAYNEQFF. In DNA form, the CDR3 reads TGTGCCAGCAGCGCGTCCTCAGGGATTGCCTACAATGAGCAGTTCTTC.

The chain couples TRBV30 to TRBJ1-6, with D tentatively TRBD1 (5 bases). The CDR3 contains 14 residues. Trimming left V 5 bases short and J 0 bases short, with 8 bases between. CDR1 is GTSNPN and CDR2 is SVGIG in the germline V gene (reference sequence). The CDR3 DNA follows: TGTGCCTGGGGGGGGGACTCCTATAATTCACCCCTCCACTTT. Its translation: CAWGGDSYNSPLHF.

This chain uses TRBV2 with TRBJ2-1; possibly TRBD1 for D (5 bases). The V and J ends lost 3 bases and 0 bases respectively, with 9 bases between them. CDR3 length: 15 residues. CDR1 is SNHLY and CDR2 is FYNNEI in the germline V gene. CDR3 DNA: TGTGCCAGCAGTGATCAGGGCGCCTCCTACAATGAGCAGTTCTTC. It yields the protein CASSDQGASYNEQFF.

CDR3 amino acids: CASSLFSAGGYNEQFF. The CDR3 nucleotides are TGCGCCAGCAGCTTGTTCTCGGCGGGGGGGTACAATGAGCAGTTCTTC. V is TRBV5-1 and J is TRBJ2-1; TRBD2 aligns across 9 bases. Germline V gene lookup returns CDR1 SGHRS and CDR2 YFSETQ. The CDR3 is 16 residues long. Trimming removed 1 base from V and 4 bases from J; junction bases left unmatched: 6.